This T cell receptor (beta chain) was sequenced for a study of blood T cell repertoires in COVID-19. The overall study: There were acute and convalescent COVID-19 samples, and they came from the United States, Italy and Spain. The analysed material was cDNA or gDNA that came from T cells, B-cell-depleted T cells, or PBMCs.

Study processing details: Quantification of nucleated cells was approximated via reference gene primer amplification. Here immunoSEQ multiplex PCR was the method, and the copy in TCRdb shows in-frame clones only, minus some. That table supplies the V and J calls and clone size; D and trimming were determined from the DNA. The sample has approximately 240,000 clones, roughly 88% seen once; the top ten hold approximately 2.2%. The CDR3 loop spans 15 amino acids. The ends lost 5 bases at V and 0 bases at J; junction bases unmatched: 3. Germline CDR1 is SGHNT and CDR2 is YENEEA. Source material: peripheral blood. The chain couples TRBV11-3 to TRBJ2-1; 8 bases are shared with TRBD2. This receptor was taken from a woman between 40 and 50 years old who had recovered from COVID-19. The DNA for the CDR3 is TGTGCCAGCAGCCCGGGGGGGCCCTCCTACAATGAGCAGTTCTTC. Encoded protein: CASSPGGPSYNEQFF.